This TCR beta chain derives from a study of preoperative IRX-2 immunotherapy in early breast cancer. This CDR3 comprises 11 residues. Germline V lookup: CDR1 DFQATT, CDR2 SNEGSKA (reference sequence). Sequencing was performed with immunoSEQ multiplex PCR; in TCRdb, only in-frame clones are kept and a portion is missing. The table records about 43,000 clones, about 95% of them present only once. The sample's treatment: preoperative locoregional IRX-2 cytokine immunotherapy. Sequenced here: tumor tissue, sampled after IRX-2 immunotherapy. The source is a human donor with breast cancer. The V gene is TRBV20-1, the J gene TRBJ1-2; 7 nucleotides line up with TRBD1. For the CDR3, the DNA is TGCAGGGCAGGACAGGACTATGGCTACACCTTC. This encodes CRAGQDYGYTF.